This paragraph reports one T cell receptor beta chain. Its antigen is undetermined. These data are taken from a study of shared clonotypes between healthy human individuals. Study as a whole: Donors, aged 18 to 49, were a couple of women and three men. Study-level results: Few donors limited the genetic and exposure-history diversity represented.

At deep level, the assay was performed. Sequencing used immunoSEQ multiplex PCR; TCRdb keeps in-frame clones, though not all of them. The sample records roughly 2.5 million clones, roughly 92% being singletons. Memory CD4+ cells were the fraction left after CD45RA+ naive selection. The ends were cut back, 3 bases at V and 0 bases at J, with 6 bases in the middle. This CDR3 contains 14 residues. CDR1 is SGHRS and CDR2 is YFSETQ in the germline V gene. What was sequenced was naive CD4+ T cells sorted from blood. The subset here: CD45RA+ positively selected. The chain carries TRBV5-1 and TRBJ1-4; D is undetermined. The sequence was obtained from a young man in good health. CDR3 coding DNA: TGCGCCAGCAGCTACACCTCAACTAATGAAAAACTGTTTTTT. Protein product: CASSYTSTNEKLFF.